The subject of this entry is one T cell receptor beta chain. Its antigen is still unknown. With 5 bases removed from V and 0 bases from J, the gap between germline ends came to 11 bases. Germline CDR1 reads SNHLY; CDR2 reads FYNNEI. The CDR3 length is 16 residues. PCR amplification relied on 60 Vbeta primers (plus 13 Jbeta primers). Authors' methods: Later, roughly 80 million unique TCR beta chains were counted in an analysis, and roughly 11 million of them were shared. Profiled with immunoSEQ multiplex PCR; TCRdb holds only in-frame clones, not every one. The V and J calls and clone size are taken from that table; D and trimming were inferred from the DNA. Of some 100,000 clones detected, 70% to 85% appear once; the ten largest clones hold around 1.2%. The data originate from a study of cytomegalovirus exposure and HLA in healthy donors. Study-level results: Equally common other TCR beta chains were less clonally expanded than HLA-associated ones, a later analysis found. Later analysis associated a missense DCLRE1C variant with TCR beta V- and J-gene trimming. The study reported that TCR beta sequences accurately predicted HLA-A and HLA-B alleles in most subjects.

Sequenced sample: PBMCs. This rearrangement joins TRBV2 to TRBJ2-6; D is perhaps TRBD2 (6 bases). This receptor was obtained from a woman under 30 in good health and CMV-seronegative. In nucleotides, the CDR3 is TGTGCCAGCAGTCCCCCGGGGGACTCTGGGGCCAACGTCCTGACTTTC. It codes for CASSPPGDSGANVLTF.